A single sample is the source of the 6 T cell receptor beta chains below, sequenced in a study of cytomegalovirus exposure and HLA in healthy donors. 13 Jbeta primers and 60 Vbeta primers were used for the PCR. This table comes from immunoSEQ multiplex PCR, and its TCRdb copy is limited to in-frame clones, with some not included. The table shows about 94,000 clones, with more than 65% occurring only once. The material sequenced was PBMCs. The receptors were sampled from a human donor in good health.

The chain has TRBV15 and TRBJ2-5; 9 bases agree with TRBD2. V dropped 1 base and J dropped 4; count of bases not matched to a gene: 7. The CDR3 totals 16 residues. The V gene's germline CDR1 is LNHNV and CDR2 YYDKDF (reference sequence). CDR3 residues: CATSRVAGGGLETQYF. The CDR3 nucleotides are TGTGCCACCAGCAGAGTGGCGGGAGGGGGCCTAGAGACCCAGTACTTC.

The chain combines TRBV29-1 with TRBJ1-1; the D is unclear. CDR1 and CDR2 from the germline V gene are SQVTM and ANQGSEA. The CDR3 covers 13 residues. V was clipped by 1 base and J by 2 bases, with 8 bases between them. CDR3 amino acids: CSVEGRPNTEAFF. The CDR3 DNA sequence: TGCAGCGTTGAAGGCAGGCCTAACACTGAAGCTTTCTTT.

The chain has TRBV5-4 and TRBJ1-1; maybe TRBD1 (6 bases). V lost 7 bases, J lost 4 bases, and 14 bases lay in between. CDR1 SGHNT and CDR2 YYREEE come from the germline V gene (reference sequence). The CDR3 extends over 13 amino acids. The CDR3: CASGGGRVTEAFF. In DNA, the CDR3 is TGTGCCAGCGGGGGGGGCAGGGTCACTGAAGCTTTCTTT.

The CDR3 is CASSLRQGTYEQYF. The DNA of the CDR3 is TGTGCCAGCAGCTTGAGACAGGGTACCTACGAGCAGTACTTC. The V gene is TRBV7-8, the J gene TRBJ2-7; the match to TRBD1 covers 7 bases. The V gene end was trimmed by 3 bases and the J gene end by 2 bases; junction bases not matched to a gene: 4. The CDR3 totals 14 residues. Germline V gives CDR1 SGHVS, CDR2 FQNEAQ.

The V gene is TRBV7-3, the J gene TRBJ2-3; 10 bases are a match to TRBD1. The CDR3 is 13 amino acids. The germline gives CDR1 SGHTA, CDR2 FQGTGA. J gave up 9 bases and V 5 bases, and 5 bases lay outside the gene matches. CDR3 loop: CASSPGQGETQYF. For the CDR3, the DNA is TGTGCCAGCAGCCCCGGACAGGGGGAAACGCAGTATTTT.

A few counts support this clone. The V call is TRBV5-1, the J call TRBJ1-4; 7 nucleotides agree with TRBD1. The CDR3 is 14 residues long. V lost 0 bases to trimming and J lost 5 bases; unmatched junction nucleotides: 1. Germline CDR1 SGHRS, CDR2 YFSETQ. CDR3 DNA: TGCGCCAGCAGCTTGGGGACAGGCAATGAAAAACTGTTTTTT. Protein: CASSLGTGNEKLFF.